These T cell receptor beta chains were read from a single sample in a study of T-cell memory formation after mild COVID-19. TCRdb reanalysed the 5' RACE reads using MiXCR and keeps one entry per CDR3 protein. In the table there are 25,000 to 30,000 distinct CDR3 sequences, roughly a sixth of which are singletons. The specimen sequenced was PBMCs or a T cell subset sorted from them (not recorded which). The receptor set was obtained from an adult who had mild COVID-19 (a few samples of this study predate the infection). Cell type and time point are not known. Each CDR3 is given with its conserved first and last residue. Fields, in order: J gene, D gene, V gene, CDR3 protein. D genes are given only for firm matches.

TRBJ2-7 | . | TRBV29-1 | CSATKGQTYEQYF
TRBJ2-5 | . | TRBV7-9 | CASSSGPSYQETQYF
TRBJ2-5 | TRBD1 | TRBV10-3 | CAIGQGPEETQYF
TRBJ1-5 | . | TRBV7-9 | CASSLLQGIGNSNQPQHF
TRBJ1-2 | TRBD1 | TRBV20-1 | CSARGTGNYGYTF
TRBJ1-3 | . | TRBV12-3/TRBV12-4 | CASSPKTSGNTIYF
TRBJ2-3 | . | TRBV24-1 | CATRSRAASDTQYF
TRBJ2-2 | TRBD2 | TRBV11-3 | CASSLTLPRGLAGGPTGELFF
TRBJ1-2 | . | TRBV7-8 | CASSLDLATQSYTF
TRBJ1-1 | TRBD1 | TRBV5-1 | CASSPGQGATEAFF
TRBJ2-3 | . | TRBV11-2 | CASSLTVGDTQYF
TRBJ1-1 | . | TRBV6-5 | CASRLANTEAFF
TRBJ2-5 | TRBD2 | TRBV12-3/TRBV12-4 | CASSPWGLAGGETQYF
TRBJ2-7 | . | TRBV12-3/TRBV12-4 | CASSLGLETGYEQYF
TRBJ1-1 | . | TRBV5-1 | CASHSMNTEAFF
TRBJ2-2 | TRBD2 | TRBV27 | CASSLAGGALEELFF
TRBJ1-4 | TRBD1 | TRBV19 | CASSRQGQDFNEKLFF
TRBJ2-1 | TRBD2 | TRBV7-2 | CASSLGGRALDEQFF
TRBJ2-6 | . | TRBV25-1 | CASSGRGGGANVLTF
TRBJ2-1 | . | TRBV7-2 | CASSLFTNEQFF
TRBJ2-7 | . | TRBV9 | CASSVGGELETYEQYF
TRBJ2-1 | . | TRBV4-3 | CASRDSGAGYEQFF
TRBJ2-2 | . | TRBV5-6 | CASSLVGARTGELFF
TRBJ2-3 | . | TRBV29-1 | CSVQAPDTQYF
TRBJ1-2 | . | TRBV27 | CASSPTGVGGGGYTF
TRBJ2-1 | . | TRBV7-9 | CASSLVASLNEQFF
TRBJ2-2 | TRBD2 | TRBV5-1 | CASSPGTSGRTLTGELFF
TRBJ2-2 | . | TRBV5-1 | CASSLIDSRTGELFF
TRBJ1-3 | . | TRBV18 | CASSPGAGRGHSGNTIYF
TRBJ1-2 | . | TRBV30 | CAWSLFRGAHGYTF
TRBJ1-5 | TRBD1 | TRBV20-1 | CSARQGQGGIGGQPQHF
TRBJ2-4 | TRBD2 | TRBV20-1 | CSAEGTSPKNIQYF
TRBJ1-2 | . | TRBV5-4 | CASSAGLPGGGYTF
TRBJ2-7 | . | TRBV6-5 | CASGVASYEQYF
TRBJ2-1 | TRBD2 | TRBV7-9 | CASSLGLAGGEQFF
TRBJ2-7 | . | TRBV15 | CATKASGPYEQYF
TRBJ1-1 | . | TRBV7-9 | CASSRTGNTEAFF
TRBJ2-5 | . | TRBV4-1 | CASSQVGELETQYF
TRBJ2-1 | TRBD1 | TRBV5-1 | CASSLAFGGQGTPGAIDEQFF
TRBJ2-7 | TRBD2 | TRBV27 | CASRGSGGDDEQYF
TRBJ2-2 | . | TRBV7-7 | CASSLVVGGLDTGELFF
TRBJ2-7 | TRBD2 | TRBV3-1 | CASSHTPGGQHYEQYF